This TCR beta chain comes out of a study of T cell repertoires in cytomegalovirus infection. Turning to the study itself: Carrying CMV and the relevant HLA type showed in public TCR beta signatures. Overall study findings and caveats: Pooled public TCR beta family frequency picked out CMV carriers with the relevant HLA. There were HLA-C-restricted CMV-specific TCR beta clonotypes dominating the ex vivo response.

The CDR3 covers 15 residues. Germline V gene sequence: CDR1 SGHTA, CDR2 FQGTGA. With 5 bases removed from V and 3 bases from J, the gap between germline ends came to 15 bases. TCRdb fed the reads into MiXCR, producing one record per CDR3 protein. The repertoire holds roughly 300,000 distinct CDR3 sequences, with roughly 23% as singletons. On this clonotype itself: Its antigen remains unidentified.

The rearrangement uses TRBV7-3 and TRBJ2-3; D might be TRBD1 (5 bases). The sequencing sample was made of PBMCs. This sequence was found in a human donor in good health (CMV status not recorded). Some clones in this sample may be carry-over from other donors' samples. CDR3 in DNA: TGTGCCAGCAGCCCCGCAGGGCTGGGGACAGATACGCAGTATTTT. It codes for CASSPAGLGTDTQYF.